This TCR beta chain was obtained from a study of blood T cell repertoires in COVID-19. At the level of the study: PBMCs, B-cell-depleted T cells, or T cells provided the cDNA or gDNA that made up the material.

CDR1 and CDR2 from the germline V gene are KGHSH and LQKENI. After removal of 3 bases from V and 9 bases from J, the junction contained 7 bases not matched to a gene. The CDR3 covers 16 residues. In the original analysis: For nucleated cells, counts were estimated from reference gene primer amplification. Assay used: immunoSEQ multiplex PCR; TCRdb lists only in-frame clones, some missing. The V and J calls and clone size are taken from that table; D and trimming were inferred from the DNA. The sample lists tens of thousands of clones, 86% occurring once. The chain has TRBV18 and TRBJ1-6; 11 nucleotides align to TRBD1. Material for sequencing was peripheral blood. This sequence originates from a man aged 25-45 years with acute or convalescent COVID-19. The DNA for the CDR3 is TGTGCCAGCTCACCGGCCACGGGACAGGGGGGTTCACCCCTCCACTTT. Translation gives CASSPATGQGGSPLHF.